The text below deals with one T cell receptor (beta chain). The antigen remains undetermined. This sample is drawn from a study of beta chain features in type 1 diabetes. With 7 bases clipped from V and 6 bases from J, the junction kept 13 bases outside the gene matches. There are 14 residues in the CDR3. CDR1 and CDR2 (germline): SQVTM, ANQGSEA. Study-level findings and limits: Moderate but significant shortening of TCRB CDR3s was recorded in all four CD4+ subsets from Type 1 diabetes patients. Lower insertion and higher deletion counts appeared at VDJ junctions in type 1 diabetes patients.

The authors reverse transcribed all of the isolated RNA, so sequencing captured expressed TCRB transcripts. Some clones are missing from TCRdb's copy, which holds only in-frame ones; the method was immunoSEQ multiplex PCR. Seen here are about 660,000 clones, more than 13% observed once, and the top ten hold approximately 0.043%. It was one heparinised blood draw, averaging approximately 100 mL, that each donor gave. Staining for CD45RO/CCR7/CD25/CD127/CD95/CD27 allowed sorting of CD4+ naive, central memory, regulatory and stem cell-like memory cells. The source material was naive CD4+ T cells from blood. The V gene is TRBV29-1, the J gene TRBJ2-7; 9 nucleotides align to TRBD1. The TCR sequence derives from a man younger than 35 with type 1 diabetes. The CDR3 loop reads CSAASGTGRGEQYF. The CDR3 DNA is TGCAGCGCCGCCTCTGGGACAGGGCGCGGCGAGCAGTACTTC.